This T cell receptor beta chain derives from a study of OX40 agonist ivuxolimab in advanced cancers. Findings of the study overall: It was not determined which antigens were specifically recognized by the peripheral T cells that had undergone clonal expansion.

The V gene's germline CDR1 is MNHEY and CDR2 SMNVEV (reference sequence). The CDR3 covers 14 residues. The V segment lost 6 bases and the J segment 2 bases; nucleotides outside the gene matches: 0. Regarding this clone: Its antigen is unidentified.

Clones were sequenced by immunoSEQ multiplex PCR, and TCRdb holds only the in-frame ones, with some missing. This table holds around 62,000 clones, roughly nine tenths found once. This sample comprised CD4+ or CD8+ T cells sorted from blood, obtained in a trial of the OX40 agonist ivuxolimab. The TCR sequence derives from an adult with an advanced solid tumor such as melanoma, head and neck, liver or kidney cancer. The chain has TRBV27 and TRBJ2-1, with TRBD2 matching 11 bases. DNA for the CDR3: TGTGCCAGCAGGGGACTAGCGGCCTACAATGAGCAGTTCTTC. Protein: CASRGLAAYNEQFF.